Shown below are 2 T cell receptor beta chains from a single sample sequenced in a study of T cell repertoires in cytomegalovirus infection. Via MiXCR, TCRdb re-called the reads, giving one row per CDR3 protein. The table includes 150,000 to 200,000 distinct CDR3 sequences, approximately 19% detected once. The sample was PBMCs. These receptors all come from a human donor in good health (CMV status not recorded). Some clones in this sample may be carry-over from other donors' samples.

The chain employs TRBV19 and TRBJ1-2; D is ambiguous. CDR1 and CDR2 from the germline V gene are LNHDA and SQIVND (reference sequence). V was cut by 7 bases and J by 4 bases, with 13 bases left in between. The CDR3 has 13 amino acids. As DNA, the CDR3 is TGTGCCAGTACCACCAGGTCCACCTATGGCTACACCTTC. Protein: CASTTRSTYGYTF.

This clonotype was seen just once. Relative to the germline gene, one junction end is altered; a read error may explain this. The chain recombines TRBV19 with TRBJ2-3; tentative D call: TRBD2 (5 bases). Germline V gives CDR1 LNHDA, CDR2 SQIVND (reference sequence). The CDR3 is 15 amino acids. CDR3 bases: TGTGCCAGTATGGCTCGAAGTGGGAGCACAAATACGCAGTATTTT. The encoded protein is CASMARSGSTNTQYF.